A single sample gave rise to the 27 T cell receptor beta chains below, sequenced in a study of blood T cell repertoires in COVID-19. Assay used: immunoSEQ multiplex PCR; TCRdb lists only in-frame clones, some missing. The table shows 140,000 to 150,000 clones, with about four fifths occurring only once. Input material: PBMCs or T cells enriched from blood (not recorded which). These receptors came from a woman between 45 and 65 years old who had been exposed to COVID-19.

The chain has TRBV6-5 and TRBJ1-3; 8 nucleotides align to TRBD1. The CDR3 has 16 amino acids. Trimming removed 0 bases from V and 1 base from J; junction bases left unmatched: 2. CDR1 is MNHEY and CDR2 is SVGAGI in the germline V gene. In nucleotides, the CDR3 is TGTGCCAGCAGTTACTCCAGACAGGGGTCTGGAAACACCATATATTTT. Protein: CASSYSRQGSGNTIYF.

The V call is TRBV9, the J call TRBJ1-5; maybe TRBD1 (5 bases). This CDR3 is built from 17 residues. V lost 1 base and J 0 bases, leaving 14 bases between the germline ends. Germline V gives CDR1 SGDLS, CDR2 YYNGEE. DNA for the CDR3: TGTGCCAGCAGCGTAAAGGGGAGGTTAACTAGCAATCAGCCCCAGCATTTT. Encoded protein: CASSVKGRLTSNQPQHF.

The V call is TRBV5-4, the J call TRBJ2-2; 8 positions match TRBD2. With V trimmed by 4 bases and J by 5 bases, 7 bases remained unmatched. Germline CDR1 is SGHNT and CDR2 is YYREEE (reference sequence). CDR3 length: 15 residues. CDR3 residues: CASSPRGEGTGELFF. The CDR3 nucleotides read TGTGCCAGCAGCCCGCGGGGGGAAGGGACCGGGGAGCTGTTTTTT.

The CDR3 sequence is CASTLAAGNTIYF. CDR3 sequence (DNA): TGTGCCAGCACCCTGGCGGCTGGAAACACCATATATTTT. J is TRBJ1-3 and V is TRBV12-3 or TRBV12-4, with no clear D. This CDR3 is built from 13 residues. Trimming removed 7 bases from V and 2 bases from J, with 9 bases in between.

The V and J genes are TRBV6-2 or TRBV6-3 and TRBJ2-1, with a tentative D call TRBD2 (6 bases). Germline CDR1 is MNHEY and CDR2 is SVGEGT. The CDR3 runs to 14 residues. Trimming took off 3 bases at V and 3 bases at J, with 9 bases between the two ends. CDR3 in amino acids: CASSYRTIYNEQFF. The CDR3 DNA reads TGTGCCAGCAGTTATCGGACTATCTACAATGAGCAGTTCTTC.

V is TRBV11-2 and J is TRBJ2-3, with TRBD2 matching over 13 bases. The V gene end was trimmed by 4 bases and the J gene end by 0 bases; junction bases not matched to a gene: 7. The CDR3 runs to 18 residues. CDR1 and CDR2 from the germline V gene are SGHAT and FQNNGV. The CDR3 DNA sequence: TGTGCCAGCAGCTCGAGGACTAGCGGGGGTAACAGCACAGATACGCAGTATTTT. Translating gives CASSSRTSGGNSTDTQYF.

The chain carries TRBV7-8 and TRBJ2-7; no reliable D call. Germline CDR1 reads SGHVS; CDR2 reads FQNEAQ. With 5 bases removed from V and 1 base from J, the gap between germline ends came to 3 bases. The CDR3 spans 11 residues. CDR3 sequence: CASSPSYEQYF. The CDR3 region has the DNA TGTGCCAGCAGCCCTTCCTACGAGCAGTACTTC.

V is TRBV2 and J is TRBJ1-2, with D unclear. Trimming shortened V by 1 base and J by 7 bases, and 13 bases separated the two germline ends. Germline CDR1 is SNHLY and CDR2 is FYNNEI. This CDR3 has 14 amino acids. In nucleotides, the CDR3 is TGTGCCAGCAGTGAAGGTGAGACTTCGGTTGGCTACACCTTC. Translated, it gives CASSEGETSVGYTF.

The rearrangement links TRBV5-1 to TRBJ1-1; 7 bases match TRBD1. Germline CDR1 and CDR2: SGHRS and YFSETQ. With 1 base clipped from V and 8 bases from J, the junction kept 14 bases outside the gene matches. The CDR3 has 16 amino acids. The CDR3 reads CASSLQGGFIGVEAFF. In nucleotides, the CDR3 is TGCGCCAGCAGCTTGCAGGGGGGCTTCATTGGAGTCGAAGCTTTCTTT.

This rearrangement joins TRBV27 to TRBJ1-5; 9 bases align to TRBD1. Germline V gene sequence: CDR1 MNHEY, CDR2 SMNVEV (reference sequence). V was clipped by 2 bases and J by 7 bases; unmatched bases: 9. The CDR3 has 16 residues. CDR3 bases: TGTGCCAGCAGTTTAGTCGGACAGGGGTTAGGGCAGCCCCAGCATTTT. This sequence encodes CASSLVGQGLGQPQHF.

The chain carries TRBV2 and TRBJ1-5; D is perhaps TRBD1 (6 bases). V was trimmed by 10 bases and J by 1 base, leaving 17 bases between them. Looked up from germline, CDR1 is SNHLY and CDR2 is FYNNEI. The CDR3 runs to 15 residues. The CDR3 DNA reads as TGTGCCACCAGAATGGACAGTATGAGCAATCAGCCCCAGCATTTT. This sequence encodes CATRMDSMSNQPQHF.

The V gene is TRBV29-1, the J gene TRBJ1-2, with D perhaps TRBD1 (6 bases). The CDR3 covers 14 residues. V dropped 4 bases and J dropped 3 bases, with 15 bases sitting between them. The germline CDR1 and CDR2 sequences are SQVTM and ANQGSEA. The CDR3 region has the DNA TGCAGCGTTGTCGCCGGGGGGCGCGACTATGGCTACACCTTC. Encoded protein: CSVVAGGRDYGYTF.

The rearrangement links TRBV28 to TRBJ2-1; 8 bases map to TRBD1. The germline gives CDR1 MDHEN, CDR2 SYDVKM. This CDR3 is 14 amino acids long. J was trimmed by 13 bases and V by 3 bases; bases with no gene match: 11. Written as DNA, the CDR3 is TGTGCCAGCAGTTTGCAGGGGGCTGGGCGGGATCAGTTCTTC. Translating gives CASSLQGAGRDQFF. Variable domain in full (rest from reference TRBV28 and TRBJ2-1): DVKVTQSSRYLVKRTGEKVFLECVQDMDHENMFWYRQDPGLGLRLIYFSYDVKMKEKGDIPEGYSVSREKKERFSLILESASTNQTSMYLCASSLQGAGRDQFFGPGTRLTVL.

This chain links TRBV19 with TRBJ1-2; 10 bases agree with TRBD1. The ends lost 5 bases at V and 5 bases at J; junction bases unmatched: 14. Germline lookup yields CDR1 LNHDA and CDR2 SQIVND (reference sequence). The CDR3 has 17 residues. DNA for the CDR3: TGTGCCAGTAGTCCCCGACAGGGGGCGGTCTTAGTTTATGGCTACACCTTC. It translates to CASSPRQGAVLVYGYTF.

The chain has TRBV5-6 and TRBJ2-3; D may be TRBD1 (6 bases). Trimming took off 4 bases at V and 1 base at J, with 16 bases between the two ends. Germline V CDR1 and CDR2: SGHDT, YYEEEE. The CDR3 consists of 16 residues. Here the CDR3 reads CASSKQGGWGTDTQYF. Written as DNA, the CDR3 is TGTGCCAGCAGCAAACAGGGTGGGTGGGGCACAGATACGCAGTATTTT.

The V and J genes are TRBV18 and TRBJ1-1, with a possible D match to TRBD1 (6 bases). This CDR3 is built from 13 residues. Per germline, CDR1 KGHSH and CDR2 LQKENI. V lost 2 bases and J 7 bases, leaving 11 bases between the germline ends. CDR3 nucleotide sequence: TGTGCCAGCTCACCATTGGGGGCGGTTGAAGCTTTCTTT. This codes for CASSPLGAVEAFF.

The chain couples TRBV18 to TRBJ1-2; D might be TRBD1 (6 bases). Deletions cut 0 bases from V and 4 bases from J, with 9 bases between. The CDR3 sequence is 14 residues long. Germline CDR1 is KGHSH and CDR2 is LQKENI. As DNA, the CDR3 is TGTGCCAGCTCACCACCGGGGGGGCCCTATGGCTACACCTTC. As protein: CASSPPGGPYGYTF.

The chain combines TRBV19 with TRBJ1-1, with D uncertain. Deletions cut 5 bases from V and 4 bases from J, with 17 bases between. This CDR3 is built from 15 residues. Germline CDR1 and CDR2: LNHDA and SQIVND (reference sequence). The CDR3: CASSPAGGRSTEAFF. CDR3 coding DNA: TGTGCCAGTAGTCCCGCGGGAGGGAGGAGCACTGAAGCTTTCTTT. Full variable domain (rest looked up from reference TRBV19 and TRBJ1-1): DGGITQSPKYLFRKEGQNVTLSCEQNLNHDAMYWYRQDPGQGLRLIYYSQIVNDFQKGDIAEGYSVSREKKESFPLTVTSAQKNPTAFYLCASSPAGGRSTEAFFGQGTRLTVV.

Only one count was recorded for this clone. The rearrangement links TRBV10-3 to TRBJ2-5; D is unclear. Between the trimmed V and J ends, which lost 2 bases and 6 bases, there was a span of 10 bases. Germline V gives CDR1 ENHRY, CDR2 SYGVKD. The CDR3 sequence is 13 residues long. Here the CDR3 reads CAISEPPSKTQYF. The CDR3 DNA is TGTGCCATCAGTGAGCCCCCTTCTAAGACCCAGTACTTC.

This rearrangement joins TRBV28 to TRBJ2-1, with 7 positions matching TRBD2. The CDR3 extends over 14 amino acids. With 4 bases clipped from V and 2 bases from J, the junction kept 2 bases outside the gene matches. Germline lookup yields CDR1 MDHEN and CDR2 SYDVKM. In DNA, the CDR3 is TGTGCCAGCAGTTCCGGGACTACCTACAATGAGCAGTTCTTC. It codes for CASSSGTTYNEQFF.

Notes on this clone: The junction differs from germline at one of its ends, possibly a read error. This chain links TRBV5-6 with TRBJ1-2, with D possibly TRBD1 on 5 matching bases. This CDR3 has 11 amino acids. Germline assignment: CDR1 SGHDT and CDR2 YYEEEE. CDR3 protein: CASSLSRQRDF. Here the CDR3 DNA reads TGTGCCAGCAGCTTGTCGAGACAGAGAGACTTC.

The chain joins TRBV10-1 to TRBJ2-2, with unresolved D. The V end lost 7 bases, the J end lost 0 bases, and 9 bases lay between the germline ends. Germline CDR1 WNHNN, CDR2 SYGVQD (reference sequence). The CDR3 has 14 residues. The CDR3 is CASKLSANTGELFF. CDR3 nucleotides: TGCGCCAGCAAGTTAAGCGCGAACACCGGGGAGCTGTTTTTT.

The J gene is TRBJ2-5, the V gene TRBV11-3; D may be TRBD1 (5 bases). The CDR3 totals 17 residues. Looked up from germline, CDR1 is SGHNT and CDR2 is YENEEA. Trimming took 1 base from V and 2 from J, leaving 17 bases between them. CDR3 sequence reads: CASSLGLWSRTQETQYF. The CDR3 DNA is TGTGCCAGCAGCTTAGGTCTCTGGTCCAGGACACAAGAGACCCAGTACTTC.

The V call is TRBV11-2, the J call TRBJ1-5; 9 bases are shared with TRBD1. V shed 0 bases, J shed 6 bases, and the junction held 3 bases outside the gene matches. This CDR3 spans 15 amino acids. CDR1 and CDR2 from the germline V gene are SGHAT and FQNNGV. The CDR3 region is CASSLDGQGSQPQHF. The CDR3 coding sequence is TGTGCCAGCAGCTTAGACGGACAGGGGTCTCAGCCCCAGCATTTT.

The chain is built from TRBV29-1 and TRBJ2-2; tentative D call: TRBD1 (7 bases). Trimming took 2 bases from V and 6 from J, leaving 10 bases between them. The CDR3 spans 13 residues. In germline, CDR1 is SQVTM, CDR2 ANQGSEA. CDR3 residues: CSVETGEAGELFF. The CDR3 DNA sequence: TGCAGCGTTGAAACAGGGGAGGCCGGGGAGCTGTTTTTT.

The chain combines TRBV7-2 with TRBJ1-6; unclear D gene. V lost 6 bases and J 6 bases, leaving 15 bases between the germline ends. CDR3 length: 15 amino acids. Germline CDR1 SGHTA, CDR2 FQGNSA. The CDR3 here is CASRGGGPGNSPLHF. Written as DNA, the CDR3 is TGTGCCAGCAGAGGCGGAGGGCCTGGTAATTCACCCCTCCACTTT. Variable domain in full (rest from reference TRBV7-2 and TRBJ1-6): GAGVSQSPSNKVTEKGKDVELRCDPISGHTALYWYRQSLGQGLEFLIYFQGNSAPDKSGLPSDRFSAERTGGSVSTLTIQRTQQEDSAVYLCASRGGGPGNSPLHFGNGTRLTVT.

J is TRBJ2-1 and V is TRBV2, with TRBD1 matching over 7 bases. Germline CDR1 SNHLY, CDR2 FYNNEI. Germline trimming cut 6 bases from V and 2 bases from J; bases unmatched to any gene: 13. The CDR3 is 17 residues long. CDR3 loop: CASSPRQGGITYNEQFF. Written as DNA, the CDR3 is TGTGCCAGCAGCCCGCGACAGGGCGGAATCACCTACAATGAGCAGTTCTTC.